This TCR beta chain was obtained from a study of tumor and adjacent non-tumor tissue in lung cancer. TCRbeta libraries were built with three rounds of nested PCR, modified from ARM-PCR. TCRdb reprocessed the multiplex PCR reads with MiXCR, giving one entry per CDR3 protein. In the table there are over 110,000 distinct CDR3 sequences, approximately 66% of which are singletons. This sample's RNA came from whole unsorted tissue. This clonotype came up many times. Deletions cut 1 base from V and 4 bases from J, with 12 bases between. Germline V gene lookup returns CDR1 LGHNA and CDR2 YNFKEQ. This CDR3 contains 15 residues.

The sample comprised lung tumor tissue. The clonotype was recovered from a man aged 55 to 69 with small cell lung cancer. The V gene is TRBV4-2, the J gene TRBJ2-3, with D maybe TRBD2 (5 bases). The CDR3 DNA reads TGTGCCAGCAGCCAAGTGGGAGATCAAGCAGATACGCAGTATTTT. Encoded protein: CASSQVGDQADTQYF.